This paragraph reports one T cell receptor beta chain. What it recognizes is unknown. A clone one base away is much larger, so this may be a read error. A modified ARM-PCR protocol with three rounds of nested PCR amplified TCRbeta. TCRdb reprocessed the multiplex PCR reads via MiXCR and lists one record per CDR3 protein. The table lists 120,000 to 150,000 distinct CDR3 sequences, approximately 64% of them singletons. RNA was extracted from bulk tissue without any cell sorting. The data originate from a study of tumor and adjacent non-tumor tissue in lung cancer. Study summary: Patients were aged about 30 to 76, roughly 9 men and a handful of women, stage I to III.

General study points: Tumor repertoires had a smaller top 100 clone share than normal lung. Compared with tumor, normal lung showed significantly lower TCR diversity.

CDR1 and CDR2 from the germline V gene are MNHNS and SASEGT. V lost 1 base and J 6 bases, leaving 13 bases between the germline ends. This CDR3 contains 15 residues. The chain uses TRBV6-1 and TRBJ2-4; D ambiguous. The source of this sequence is a man in his sixties with small cell lung cancer. Input material: lung tumor tissue. In DNA, the CDR3 is TGTGCCAGCAGTGAAGGCCCGGTGACAAGAAACATTCAGTACTTC. Protein sequence: CASSEGPVTRNIQYF.